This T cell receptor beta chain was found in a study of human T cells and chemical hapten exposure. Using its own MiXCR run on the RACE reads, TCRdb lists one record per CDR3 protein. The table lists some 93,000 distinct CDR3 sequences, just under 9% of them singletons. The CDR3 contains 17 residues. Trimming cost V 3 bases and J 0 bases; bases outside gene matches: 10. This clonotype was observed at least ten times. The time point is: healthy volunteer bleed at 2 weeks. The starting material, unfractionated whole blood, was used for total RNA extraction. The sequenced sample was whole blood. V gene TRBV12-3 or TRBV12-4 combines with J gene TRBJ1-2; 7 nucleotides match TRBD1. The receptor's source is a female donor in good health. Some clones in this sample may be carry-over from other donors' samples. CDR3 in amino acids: CASSFLPTTGANYGYTF. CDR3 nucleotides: TGTGCCAGCAGTTTCCTTCCTACAACAGGGGCTAACTATGGCTACACCTTC.